This T cell receptor beta chain was recorded in a study of beta chain features in type 1 diabetes. Notes on the study in general: Junctions at VDJ sites from type 1 diabetes patients had fewer insertions and more deletions. When Type 1 diabetes patients were examined, their TCRB CDR3s proved moderately but significantly shorter in all four CD4+ subsets.

Purity of each sorted population was above 98%. With respect to this clone: Its target is unknown.

Trimming cost V 0 bases and J 3 bases, with 5 bases left between them. This CDR3 is built from 13 residues. Germline V lookup: CDR1 SQVTM, CDR2 ANQGSEA. Reverse transcribing all isolated RNA meant expressed TCRB transcripts were sequenced. Using immunoSEQ multiplex PCR, the repertoire was profiled, and TCRdb retains in-frame clones only, with some absent. The table lists 600,000 or so clones, around 12% of them singletons. The receptor comes from a man between 25 and 39 years old with type 1 diabetes. The source material was naive CD4+ T cells from blood. This chain links TRBV29-1 with TRBJ1-4, with D hard to call. CDR3 region: CSVEEDANEKLFF. The CDR3 coding sequence is TGCAGCGTTGAAGAAGATGCTAATGAAAAACTGTTTTTT. Combining the CDR3 with reference TRBV29-1 and TRBJ1-4 gives the whole variable domain SAVISQKPSRDICQRGTSLTIQCQVDSQVTMMFWYRQQPGQSLTLIATANQGSEATYESGFVIDKFPISRPNLTFSTLTVSNMSPEDSSIYLCSVEEDANEKLFFGSGTQLSVL.